The 26 T cell receptor beta chains in this list originate from one sample, sequenced in a study of Ad26.COV2.S vaccination and SARS-CoV-2 variants. Stated treatment: approximately 18 received Ad26.COV2.S at low or high dose, single or two shots; about five received placebo; per-sample allocation not given. Material that was analyzed had been drawn on day 63 after the first vaccine or placebo injection. Repertoires were generated with immunoSEQ multiplex PCR, while TCRdb's copy carries only in-frame clones and drops some. This table has roughly 500,000 clones, around nine tenths appearing once. The sequencing used peripheral blood, collected in a trial of Ad26.COV2.S vaccine versus placebo. Receptor source: a person aged 18 to 59 who received the Ad26.COV2.S COVID-19 vaccine or a placebo.

CDR3 sequence reads: CATGVQGGNTIYF. CDR3 DNA sequence: TGTGCCACAGGGGTGCAGGGTGGAAACACCATATATTTT. The chain has TRBV2 and TRBJ1-3, with D maybe TRBD1 (6 bases). This CDR3 has 13 amino acids. Germline V CDR1 and CDR2: SNHLY, FYNNEI. V shed 10 bases and J shed 3 bases, with 13 bases lying between them.

This clone was detected only once. V is TRBV12-3 or TRBV12-4 and J is TRBJ2-1, with D possibly TRBD2 on 6 matching bases. Trimming stripped 6 bases from V and 9 bases from J, with 12 bases between. The CDR3 sequence is 12 residues long. The CDR3 DNA reads as TGTGCCAGCAGCGAGCGGGTGGTTGAGCAGTTCTTC. Residues: CASSERVVEQFF.

V is TRBV6-1 and J is TRBJ2-7; D unclear. Germline values: CDR1 MNHNS, CDR2 SASEGT. This CDR3 has 13 residues. The ends were cut back, 1 base at V and 2 bases at J, with 6 bases in the middle. In DNA form, the CDR3 reads TGTGCCAGCAGTGAAGACCCCACCTACGAGCAGTACTTC. It specifies CASSEDPTYEQYF.

This chain's CDR3 is CASSLLSGLGQPQHF. The CDR3 DNA follows: TGTGCCAGCAGTTTACTATCTGGGCTGGGTCAGCCCCAGCATTTT. This sequence joins TRBV28 and TRBJ1-5; unclear D gene. This CDR3 is 15 amino acids long. The V end lost 2 bases, the J end lost 6 bases, and 14 bases lay between the germline ends. The germline CDR1 and CDR2 sequences are MDHEN and SYDVKM. The variable domain in full, with the rest retrieved from reference TRBV28 and TRBJ1-5, is DVKVTQSSRYLVKRTGEKVFLECVQDMDHENMFWYRQDPGLGLRLIYFSYDVKMKEKGDIPEGYSVSREKKERFSLILESASTNQTSMYLCASSLLSGLGQPQHFGDGTRLSIL.

The chain carries TRBV28 and TRBJ1-2, with a tentative D call TRBD1 (5 bases). The CDR3 is 16 amino acids. Germline V gives CDR1 MDHEN, CDR2 SYDVKM. V shed 4 bases and J shed 1 base, with 16 bases lying between them. CDR3 nucleotides: TGTGCCAGCAGTTCACCAATCTGGGGGGGTAACTATGGCTACACCTTC. It is translated as CASSSPIWGGNYGYTF.

The V call is TRBV12-5, the J call TRBJ2-7; TRBD2 agrees at 8 bases. The germline V gene has CDR1 LGHNT and CDR2 FRNRAP. The CDR3 consists of 13 residues. J lost 0 bases, V lost 10 bases, and 5 bases had no gene match. The CDR3 loop reads CANQSGSSYEQYF. The DNA for the CDR3 is TGTGCTAATCAAAGCGGGAGCTCCTACGAGCAGTACTTC.

V gene TRBV7-2 combines with J gene TRBJ1-5; TRBD1 matches at 7 bases. Germline-derived CDR1 and CDR2 are SGHTA and FQGNSA. The CDR3 loop spans 13 amino acids. J was trimmed by 4 bases and V by 8 bases; bases with no gene match: 5. The CDR3 region is CASGTRGNQPQHF. The CDR3 DNA reads TGTGCCAGCGGTACCAGGGGGAATCAGCCCCAGCATTTT.

This clone was observed a few times. CDR3 amino acids: CAWTDTGVANYGYTF. As DNA, the CDR3 is TGTGCCTGGACCGATACCGGGGTAGCTAACTATGGCTACACCTTC. The V gene is TRBV30, the J gene TRBJ1-2; D gene unclear. V lost 4 bases, J lost 0 bases, and 15 bases lay in between. The CDR3 has 15 amino acids. Per the germline V gene, CDR1 is GTSNPN and CDR2 is SVGIG (reference sequence).

V gene TRBV27 combines with J gene TRBJ1-3; D unresolved. Germline V gene lookup returns CDR1 MNHEY and CDR2 SMNVEV (reference sequence). V lost 3 bases, J lost 0 bases, and 15 bases lay in between. The CDR3 sequence is 17 residues long. In DNA form, the CDR3 reads TGTGCCAGCAGTTTCAGCGGGGTGGCCAACTCTGGAAACACCATATATTTT. Its protein is CASSFSGVANSGNTIYF.

This chain joins TRBV29-1 and TRBJ2-2; 9 nucleotides align to TRBD2. The germline V gene has CDR1 SQVTM and CDR2 ANQGSEA. The CDR3 extends over 15 amino acids. CDR3 region: CACGAGGPRTGELFF. The CDR3 nucleotides read TGCGCTTGTGGGGCGGGAGGGCCGAGAACCGGGGAGCTGTTTTTT.

The chain is built from TRBV5-3 and TRBJ1-4, with a tentative D call TRBD1 (6 bases). TRBV5-3 is identified as an open reading frame with a role that is uncertain. The CDR3 loop spans 14 amino acids. V lost 2 bases to trimming and J lost 4 bases, with 9 bases between them. The CDR3, as DNA: TGTGCCAGAAGCTTAGTCAGGGGTAATGAAAAACTGTTTTTT. As protein: CARSLVRGNEKLFF.

The chain couples TRBV6-2 or TRBV6-3 to TRBJ2-1, with TRBD2 matching over 8 bases. J gave up 9 bases and V 3 bases, and 4 bases lay outside the gene matches. CDR1 is MNHEY and CDR2 is SVGEGT in the germline V gene. The CDR3 extends over 13 amino acids. CDR3 DNA sequence: TGTGCCAGCAGTTATCTAGCGGGTATTGAGCAGTTCTTC. Amino acid sequence: CASSYLAGIEQFF.

The chain combines TRBV7-8 with TRBJ2-5; possible D gene TRBD2, 5 bases. The CDR3 loop spans 14 amino acids. The germline V and J ends were trimmed by 5 bases and 6 bases, with 16 bases remaining between them. Germline V CDR1 and CDR2: SGHVS, FQNEAQ. The CDR3 loop is CASSPVYPGKTQYF. The CDR3 DNA follows: TGTGCCAGCAGCCCCGTCTACCCGGGAAAGACCCAGTACTTC. The complete variable domain, with remaining parts taken from reference TRBV7-8 and TRBJ2-5, reads GAGVSQSPRYKVAKRGQDVALRCDPISGHVSLFWYQQALGQGPEFLTYFQNEAQLDKSGLPSDRFFAERPEGSVSTLKIQRTQQEDSAVYLCASSPVYPGKTQYFGPGTRLLVL.

The V and J genes are TRBV10-3 and TRBJ2-1; unclear D gene. The CDR3 consists of 12 residues. Germline V lookup: CDR1 ENHRY, CDR2 SYGVKD. V was trimmed by 4 bases and J by 9 bases, leaving 10 bases between them. The CDR3 coding sequence is TGTGCCATCAGTGCGCGCTATCTTGAGCAGTTCTTC. It is translated as CAISARYLEQFF.

CDR3 loop: CASSLRTGGTSYNSPLHF. The CDR3 DNA sequence: TGCGCCAGCAGCTTGCGGACAGGGGGGACGTCCTATAATTCACCCCTCCACTTT. The genes are TRBV5-1 and TRBJ1-6, with 10 bases aligning to TRBD1. The junction had 5 bases not matched to a gene; V was cut back by 1 base and J by 1 base. There are 18 residues in the CDR3. The germline V gene has CDR1 SGHRS and CDR2 YFSETQ.

This clone was observed a handful of times. The rearrangement links TRBV4-3 to TRBJ2-7; D gene ambiguous. V was trimmed by 1 base and J by 3 bases, leaving 7 bases between them. The CDR3 spans 13 residues. Germline V gene lookup returns CDR1 LGHNA and CDR2 YSLEER. DNA for the CDR3: TGCGCCAGCAGCCAAGTCAGGAGCTACGAGCAGTACTTC. Amino acid sequence: CASSQVRSYEQYF.

In this sample, this clone turned up a few times. CDR3 region: CASSFRGSNYGYTF. The CDR3, as DNA: TGTGCCAGCAGCTTCAGGGGGTCTAACTATGGCTACACCTTC. The gene calls are TRBV11-2 and TRBJ1-2, with TRBD1 matching 7 bases. The CDR3 consists of 14 residues. The ends lost 3 bases at V and 0 bases at J; junction bases unmatched: 1. Germline assignment: CDR1 SGHAT and CDR2 FQNNGV.

V usage is TRBV5-1 and J usage is TRBJ1-4; 7 nucleotides line up with TRBD1. After removal of 4 bases from V and 3 bases from J, the junction contained 3 bases not matched to a gene. Germline V gene data show CDR1 as SGHRS and CDR2 as YFSETQ. CDR3 length: 14 amino acids. This CDR3 reads CASSLGQPNEKLFF. DNA of the CDR3: TGCGCCAGCAGCCTGGGACAGCCTAATGAAAAACTGTTTTTT. The full variable domain, its missing parts supplied by reference TRBV5-1 and TRBJ1-4, is KAGVTQTPRYLIKTRGQQVTLSCSPISGHRSVSWYQQTPGQGLQFLFEYFSETQRNKGNFPGRFSGRQFSNSRSEMNVSTLELGDSALYLCASSLGQPNEKLFFGSGTQLSVL.

The chain links TRBV29-1 to TRBJ2-5; the match to TRBD2 covers 8 bases. This CDR3 region has 15 residues. Unmatched junction bases numbered 11, after V lost 3 bases and J lost 5 bases. Germline-derived CDR1 and CDR2 are SQVTM and ANQGSEA. The CDR3 region is CSVEVAGLDGETQYF. In nucleotides, the CDR3 is TGCAGCGTTGAGGTAGCGGGACTAGATGGGGAGACCCAGTACTTC.

There are a few counts of this clone. The chain is built from TRBV28 and TRBJ1-2; no firm D call. Trimming left V 5 bases short and J 6 bases short, with 16 bases between. This CDR3 has 14 amino acids. Germline values: CDR1 MDHEN, CDR2 SYDVKM. The CDR3 DNA reads TGTGCCAGCAGTCCCCGTCCCCGCCCAGATGGCTACACCTTC. It translates to CASSPRPRPDGYTF.

The J gene is TRBJ1-5, the V gene TRBV19; tentative D call: TRBD1 (5 bases). This CDR3 contains 14 residues. V was cut by 7 bases and J by 0 bases, with 10 bases left in between. Germline V gene data show CDR1 as LNHDA and CDR2 as SQIVND (reference sequence). Here the CDR3 reads CASTGTPSNQPQHF. The CDR3 coding sequence is TGTGCCAGTACAGGGACTCCTAGCAATCAGCCCCAGCATTTT.

This clone came up a few times. The chain carries TRBV10-3 and TRBJ2-1; TRBD1 is a possible D gene (6 bases). Trimming removed 2 bases at V and 1 base at J, with 9 bases between. Germline CDR1 is ENHRY and CDR2 is SYGVKD. This CDR3 has 15 amino acids. The CDR3 DNA is TGTGCCATCAGTGAGCCTGGACAGTCCTACAATGAGCAGTTCTTC. It yields the protein CAISEPGQSYNEQFF.

This clone appeared once. The chain recombines TRBV2 with TRBJ2-4; D gene ambiguous. This CDR3 has 16 residues. Germline V gene data show CDR1 as SNHLY and CDR2 as FYNNEI. V was trimmed by 5 bases and J by 0 bases, leaving 14 bases between them. The DNA of the CDR3 is TGTGCCAGCAGTCCCCGCGGTGGGGTAGCCAAAAACATTCAGTACTTC. Encoded protein: CASSPRGGVAKNIQYF.

CDR3 sequence (DNA): TGTGCCAGCAGTTACCGACAGGGGGCAAGAGATACGCAGTATTTT. Translation gives CASSYRQGARDTQYF. The chain joins TRBV6-5 to TRBJ2-3; 10 positions match TRBD1. Germline V lookup: CDR1 MNHEY, CDR2 SVGAGI. The ends lost 2 bases at V and 5 bases at J; junction bases unmatched: 4. This CDR3 has 15 residues.

The chain is built from TRBV29-1 and TRBJ2-7, with TRBD2 matching over 7 bases. With V trimmed by 7 bases and J by 0 bases, 9 bases remained unmatched. The germline gives CDR1 SQVTM, CDR2 ANQGSEA. The CDR3 extends over 14 amino acids. The chain's CDR3 is CSAFPSGGSYEQYF. The CDR3 DNA reads as TGCAGCGCTTTCCCTAGCGGCGGCTCCTACGAGCAGTACTTC.

CDR3 protein: CASSLAGTGSLNTEAFF. The CDR3 nucleotides are TGTGCCAGCAGCCTCGCCGGGACAGGTTCTTTGAACACTGAAGCTTTCTTT. The chain links TRBV7-2 to TRBJ1-1, with 8 bases fitting TRBD1. J lost 0 bases, V lost 5 bases, and 11 bases had no gene match. The length of the CDR3 is 17 residues. Germline V gene sequence: CDR1 SGHTA, CDR2 FQGNSA.